This T cell receptor (beta chain) is drawn from a study of post-analysis software for immune sequencing data. Study-level information: The disease courses spanned relapsing-remitting, secondary progressive and progressive-relapsing forms of multiple sclerosis. Findings and caveats of the study: Controls showed lower frequencies than patients for several TRBV segments, and TRBV5-6, TRBV5-1 and TRBV20-1 were among these. Samples made in the same batch grouped tightly together by F measure.

Unique molecular identifiers tagged the TCR beta cDNA libraries. TCRdb re-called the PCR reads through MiXCR, storing one row per CDR3 protein. The sample lists hundreds of thousands of distinct CDR3 sequences, approximately 53% occurring once. V dropped 3 bases and J dropped 3 bases, with 11 bases sitting between them. The CDR3 runs to 14 residues. From germline, CDR1 is MNHNY and CDR2 SVGAGI (reference sequence). This clonotype came up a few times. Its antigen is not known. V usage is TRBV6-6 and J usage is TRBJ1-2; D possibly corresponds to TRBD1 (5 bases). The receptor comes from a girl between 10 and 17 years old with multiple sclerosis. The specimen was blood. The chain's CDR3 is CASSYQGSDYGYTF. In DNA form, the CDR3 reads TGTGCCAGCAGTTATCAGGGAAGCGACTATGGCTACACCTTC.